The present T cell receptor beta chain was sequenced within a study of blood T cells in healthy people across ages. This CDR3 has 14 residues. From germline, CDR1 is DFQATT and CDR2 SNEGSKA (reference sequence). Trimming stripped 3 bases from V and 4 bases from J, with 15 bases between. It was with a sample-barcoded 5' primer and a J-beta primer mix that a second PCR of roughly 7 to 12 cycles was run. A single record per CDR3 protein comes from TCRdb applying MiXCR to the 5' RACE reads. The table lists 700,000 or so distinct CDR3 sequences, about a fifth of them singletons. This sequence was found in a man in his 70s in good health. The chain links TRBV20-1 to TRBJ1-2, with D hard to call. The source material was blood. The CDR3, as DNA: TGCAGTGCTAGGTCATCGGATTGGGCCTATGGCTACACCTTC. It yields the protein CSARSSDWAYGYTF.